This T cell receptor beta chain appears in the sequencing data of a study of technical replicates of blood from several donors. Only in-frame clones appear in the TCRdb table, and some are missing; sequencing was by immunoSEQ multiplex PCR. The profile shows approximately 10,000 clones, more than 85% of them singletons. This TCR was sampled from a human donor in good health. The source material was PBMCs.

CDR3 loop: CASTGDSGYTF. The CDR3 nucleotides read TGTGCCAGTACCGGGGACAGTGGCTACACCTTC. This chain links TRBV7-9 with TRBJ1-2, with TRBD1 matching 7 bases. Germline trimming cut 9 bases from V and 7 bases from J; bases unmatched to any gene: 5. Germline CDR1 and CDR2: SEHNR and FQNEAQ (reference sequence). The CDR3 has 11 residues. Combining the CDR3 with reference TRBV7-9 and TRBJ1-2 gives the whole variable domain DTGVSQNPRHKITKRGQNVTFRCDPISEHNRLYWYRQTLGQGPEFLTYFQNEAQLEKSRLLSDRFSAERPKGSFSTLEIQRTEQGDSAMYLCASTGDSGYTFGSGTRLTVV.